This T cell receptor (beta chain) came from a study of blood T cell repertoires in COVID-19. CDR1 is SNHLY and CDR2 is FYNNEI in the germline V gene. This CDR3 is built from 13 residues. Trimming took 7 bases from V and 6 from J, leaving 10 bases between them. The protocol was immunoSEQ multiplex PCR, while the TCRdb copy is restricted to in-frame clones and leaves out a portion. This table holds roughly 140,000 clones, 80% to 90% found once. The clonotype originates from a woman between 50 and 59 years old with acute or convalescent COVID-19. The sequenced material came from peripheral blood. The rearrangement joins TRBV2 to TRBJ1-6, with D tentatively TRBD1 (6 bases). The CDR3: CASTGGPNSPLHF. The CDR3 bases are TGTGCCAGCACGGGGGGGCCTAATTCACCCCTCCACTTT.